This entry lists 31 T cell receptor beta chains sequenced from one sample in a study of molecular identifiers for immune sequencing clone quantification. TCRdb re-derived calls from the PCR reads in MiXCR, one entry per CDR3 protein. This table holds approximately 680,000 distinct CDR3 sequences, around 25% found once. Material for sequencing was naive CD8+ T cells from blood, with Jurkat cell RNA spiked in. Sample subset: FACS-sorted CD8+CD4-CCR7+CD45RA+ naive T cells. All receptors derive from a human donor in good health. Some libraries in this study had Jurkat cell RNA spiked in.

The sample holds many counts of this clonotype. J is TRBJ1-5 and V is TRBV5-1; no clear D. Germline V CDR1 and CDR2: SGHRS, YFSETQ. The CDR3 is 13 amino acids. Trimming took 3 bases from V and 1 from J, leaving 5 bases between them. CDR3 sequence: CASSSGSNQPQHF. In nucleotides, the CDR3 is TGCGCCAGCAGCTCTGGGAGCAATCAGCCCCAGCATTTT.

This clonotype was recorded many times. The V and J genes are TRBV6-1 and TRBJ2-3; 8 bases map to TRBD1. CDR1 and CDR2 (germline): MNHNS, SASEGT. Trimming took 6 bases from V and 4 from J; bases not matched to a gene: 6. The CDR3 consists of 14 residues. The CDR3 protein is CASRQGVAADTQYF. The CDR3 coding sequence is TGTGCCAGCAGACAGGGGGTTGCTGCAGATACGCAGTATTTT.

Note on this clonotype: A much larger clone differs from this one at a single base, so this may be a read error. In nucleotides, the CDR3 is TGCAGCCTTAGCGGGGCTAGCGAGATATACAATGAGCAGTTCTTC. This translates into CSLSGASEIYNEQFF. This sequence joins TRBV29-1 and TRBJ2-1; 8 nucleotides line up with TRBD2. The CDR3 is 15 amino acids. Trimming took 8 bases from V and 4 from J; bases not matched to a gene: 13. Per germline, CDR1 SQVTM and CDR2 ANQGSEA.

As for this clonotype: Its ends do not fully match the called genes, so a read error is possible. CDR3 amino acids: CASSLGPGSPLPF. The CDR3 bases are TGTGCCAGCAGCTTAGGGCCGGGGTCACCCCTCCCCTTC. The rearrangement joins TRBV7-6 to TRBJ1-6; unclear D gene. The CDR3 contains 13 residues. Germline V lookup: CDR1 SGHVS, CDR2 FNYEAQ. Full variable domain (missing parts from reference TRBV7-6 and TRBJ1-6): GAGVSQSPRYKVTKRGQDVALRCDPISGHVSLYWYRQALGQGPEFLTYFNYEAQQDKSGLPNDRFSAERPEGSISTLTIQRTEQRDSAMYRCASSLGPGSPLPFGNGTRLTVT.

The table lists this clonotype with a few counts. A read error is possible here, since a much larger clone lies one base away. The genes are TRBV7-2 and TRBJ2-5, with D perhaps given as TRBD1 or TRBD2 (5 bases each). This CDR3 spans 14 amino acids. From germline, CDR1 is SGHTA and CDR2 FQGNSA. Here the CDR3 reads CAGRDGHDQETQYF. CDR3 sequence (DNA): TGTGCCGGCAGGGACGGACACGACCAAGAGACCCAGTACTTC.

The V call is TRBV7-9, the J call TRBJ1-2; D ambiguous. Germline CDR1 SEHNR, CDR2 FQNEAQ (reference sequence). CDR3 length equals 15 residues. V was clipped by 7 bases and J by 6 bases, with 21 bases between them. CDR3 in DNA: TGTGCCAGCAACTCACAACGCCTGGCCCTCGATGGCTACACCTTC. Its translation is CASNSQRLALDGYTF.

Regarding this clonotype: This may arise from a read error, as a much more abundant clone is one base away. The chain is built from TRBV5-1 and TRBJ2-5; D is perhaps TRBD2 (6 bases). Trimming cost V 2 bases and J 4 bases, with 21 bases left between them. CDR3 length: 17 residues. CDR1 and CDR2 from the germline V gene are SGHRS and YFSETQ. This CDR3 is CASSLIRAGSGRETQYF. In DNA form, the CDR3 reads TGCGCCAGCAGCTTAATTCGGGCGGGGAGCGGACGAGAGACCCAGTACTTC.

The chain recombines TRBV4-3 with TRBJ2-3; no clear D gene. V gave up 5 bases and J gave up 6 bases, with 15 bases separating them. In germline, CDR1 is LGHNA, CDR2 YSLEER. This CDR3 spans 14 amino acids. The CDR3, as DNA: TGCGCCAGCAGCAGGGTTTATGGAGCGGATACGCAGTATTTT. Protein sequence: CASSRVYGADTQYF.

In regard to this clonotype: Since a much larger clone is just one base distant, this may be a read error. The genes are TRBV20-1 and TRBJ1-3; no definite D call. The CDR3 is 15 residues long. Germline V lookup: CDR1 DFQATT, CDR2 SNEGSKA (reference sequence). The V end lost 0 bases, the J end lost 2 bases, and 11 bases lay between the germline ends. CDR3 sequence: CSAREPGRPGNTIYF. DNA of the CDR3: TGCAGTGCTAGAGAACCGGGCCGTCCTGGAAACACCATATATTTT.

The rearrangement links TRBV4-3 to TRBJ2-2; TRBD2 is a possible D gene (5 bases). CDR1 and CDR2 from the germline V gene are LGHNA and YSLEER. The CDR3 contains 17 residues. V lost 0 bases to trimming and J lost 4 bases, with 15 bases between them. The CDR3 is CASSQDKGLRGTGELFF. The CDR3 DNA reads as TGCGCCAGCAGCCAAGATAAAGGGTTACGGGGCACCGGGGAGCTGTTTTTT.

This clonotype was seen ten or more times. The chain couples TRBV20-1 to TRBJ1-5; D gene unclear. V lost 2 bases and J lost 5, with 13 bases in between. CDR3 length: 14 residues. CDR1 is DFQATT, CDR2 SNEGSKA, per germline (reference sequence). CDR3 protein: CSARSVNGDQPQHF. The CDR3 region has the DNA TGCAGTGCTAGAAGCGTCAATGGAGATCAGCCCCAGCATTTT.

The gene calls are TRBV7-9 and TRBJ2-7; D is ambiguous. There are 14 residues in the CDR3. V was shortened by 1 base and J by 3 bases, with 10 bases between the two germline ends. Germline V gives CDR1 SEHNR, CDR2 FQNEAQ (reference sequence). The CDR3 is CASSLEQRRYEQYF. CDR3 bases: TGTGCCAGCAGCTTAGAGCAGCGACGCTACGAGCAGTACTTC.

This clonotype has a count of ten or more. The J gene is TRBJ1-1, the V gene TRBV13; D call uncertain. The V end lost 3 bases, the J end lost 7 bases, and 9 bases lay between the germline ends. Germline-derived CDR1 and CDR2 are PRHDT and FYEKMQ (reference sequence). CDR3 length equals 12 residues. As DNA, the CDR3 is TGTGCCAGCAGCTTTGTGTCAGATGAAGCTTTCTTT. It encodes CASSFVSDEAFF.

DNA for the CDR3: TGTGCCAGCAGACTTCTAGCGGGGCCTTCCTACAATGAGCAGTTCTTC. It codes for CASRLLAGPSYNEQFF. This chain joins TRBV28 and TRBJ2-1; TRBD2 matches 9 bases. The CDR3 runs 16 residues. Germline V gene data show CDR1 as MDHEN and CDR2 as SYDVKM. Trimming took 6 bases from V and 1 from J; bases not matched to a gene: 7.

This clonotype appeared many times. The J gene is TRBJ2-5, the V gene TRBV5-1; D ambiguous. The germline V gene has CDR1 SGHRS and CDR2 YFSETQ. V lost 1 base and J 4 bases, leaving 8 bases between the germline ends. The CDR3 contains 13 residues. This chain's CDR3 is CASSLWSGETQYF. CDR3 nucleotides: TGCGCCAGCAGCTTGTGGTCCGGAGAGACCCAGTACTTC.

The chain links TRBV7-3 to TRBJ2-2; 10 bases map to TRBD2. The CDR3 spans 17 residues. The germline CDR1 and CDR2 sequences are SGHTA and FQGTGA. V was clipped by 3 bases and J by 2 bases; unmatched bases: 6. CDR3 loop: CASSFLAGDTNTGELFF. CDR3 nucleotide sequence: TGTGCCAGCAGCTTCCTAGCGGGAGATACAAACACCGGGGAGCTGTTTTTT.

This clonotype was counted a few times. This chain uses TRBV28 with TRBJ2-1, with 9 bases that match TRBD2. The V segment lost 2 bases and the J segment 8 bases; nucleotides outside the gene matches: 13. The CDR3 has 17 residues. The V gene's germline CDR1 is MDHEN and CDR2 SYDVKM. The CDR3 DNA is TGTGCCAGCAGTTTAACGCCCCGACTAGCGGCCTGGTATGAGCAGTTCTTC. Translated, it gives CASSLTPRLAAWYEQFF.

On this clonotype itself: A read error is possible here, since a much larger clone lies one base away. The chain is built from TRBV29-1 and TRBJ2-7, with D perhaps TRBD2 (5 bases). From germline, CDR1 is SQVTM and CDR2 ANQGSEA. The length of the CDR3 is 15 residues. V lost 8 bases, J lost 1 base, and 21 bases lay in between. CDR3 in DNA: TGCAGCAAGAGGGTCCGGGAAGGTGGATCCTACGAGCAGTACTTC. Translated, it gives CSKRVREGGSYEQYF.

The chain is built from TRBV30 and TRBJ1-1, with D perhaps matching TRBD1 (5 bases). CDR1 GTSNPN and CDR2 SVGIG come from the germline V gene (reference sequence). V dropped 4 bases and J dropped 4 bases, with 13 bases sitting between them. CDR3 length: 13 amino acids. As DNA, the CDR3 is TGTGCCTGGAAGGCGGGGGTTAGCACTGAAGCTTTCTTT. Translated, it gives CAWKAGVSTEAFF.

This clonotype has a handful of counts. This rearrangement joins TRBV11-2 to TRBJ2-5; TRBD2 might be the D (6 bases). The CDR3 is made up of 16 amino acids. Trimming shortened V by 0 bases and J by 5 bases, and 16 bases separated the two germline ends. Germline V lookup: CDR1 SGHAT, CDR2 FQNNGV. The CDR3 loop reads CASSLDPTGEEETQYF. CDR3 nucleotide sequence: TGTGCCAGCAGCTTAGACCCTACGGGGGAGGAGGAGACCCAGTACTTC.

The chain employs TRBV28 and TRBJ2-3; unclear D gene. The CDR3 spans 12 residues. The V gene's germline CDR1 is MDHEN and CDR2 SYDVKM. The V gene lost 2 bases and the J gene lost 8 bases, with 8 bases spanning the gap. The CDR3 loop reads CASSLGQTTQYF. The CDR3 region has the DNA TGTGCCAGCAGTTTAGGGCAAACTACGCAGTATTTT.

Details on this clonotype: The junction and the germline gene differ at one end; a read error may be behind it. This chain joins TRBV20-1 and TRBJ2-5; perhaps TRBD2 as D (5 bases). CDR1 is DFQATT, CDR2 SNEGSKA, per germline (reference sequence). CDR3 length: 13 residues. The CDR3 bases are TGCAGTGCTAGAGCCCCTACCTGGGAGACCCGGTACTTC. As protein: CSARAPTWETRYF.

The chain has TRBV3-1 and TRBJ1-1; 9 nucleotides agree with TRBD1. The CDR3 runs to 20 residues. V lost 3 bases to trimming and J lost 2 bases; unmatched junction nucleotides: 19. The germline V gene encodes CDR1 LGHDT and CDR2 YNNKEL (reference sequence). The CDR3 DNA is TGTGCCAGCAGCCAGACCAACCCCAGCCGGGACAGGGCCCCTAACACTGAAGCTTTCTTT. Protein sequence: CASSQTNPSRDRAPNTEAFF.

A remark on this clonotype: It may be a read error: a sequence one base away is much more abundant. The CDR3 DNA sequence: TGCGCCAGCAGCCCGACAGACCACGAGCAGTACTTC. Protein: CASSPTDHEQYF. The V and J genes are TRBV5-1 and TRBJ2-7, with D maybe TRBD1 (5 bases). The CDR3 contains 12 residues. Trimming removed 4 bases from V and 5 bases from J, with 10 bases in between. CDR1 is SGHRS, CDR2 YFSETQ, per germline.

This clonotype has a count of ten or more. The CDR3 loop is CASSGQSSGNTIYF. As DNA, the CDR3 is TGCGCCAGCAGTGGACAGTCCTCTGGAAACACCATATATTTT. The V gene is TRBV10-2, the J gene TRBJ1-3; perhaps TRBD1 as D (5 bases). The CDR3 covers 14 residues. The V end lost 4 bases, the J end lost 0 bases, and 7 bases lay between the germline ends. Looked up from germline, CDR1 is WSHSY and CDR2 is SAAADI.

This clonotype was counted only a few times. The chain employs TRBV9 and TRBJ2-1, with 13 positions matching TRBD2. Per germline, CDR1 SGDLS and CDR2 YYNGEE. The V segment lost 4 bases and the J segment 7 bases; nucleotides outside the gene matches: 5. This CDR3 has 15 residues. The CDR3 bases are TGTGCCAGCAGCCCAAGACTAGCGGGAGGTAATGAGCAGTTCTTC. Protein product: CASSPRLAGGNEQFF.

Notes on this clonotype: A single base separates this from a much larger clone, so it may be a read error. The chain's CDR3 is CASSLGPGMNTVAFF. CDR3 DNA: TGTGCCAGCAGCTTGGGTCCAGGGATGAACACTGTAGCTTTCTTT. This sequence joins TRBV5-5 and TRBJ1-1, with a weak D call TRBD1 (5 bases). CDR1 SGHKS and CDR2 YYEKEE come from the germline V gene (reference sequence). This CDR3 is built from 15 residues.

This chain uses TRBV2 with TRBJ2-7; tentative D call: TRBD1 (6 bases). V dropped 2 bases and J dropped 3 bases, with 14 bases sitting between them. Germline assignment: CDR1 SNHLY and CDR2 FYNNEI. The CDR3 is 15 residues long. The DNA of the CDR3 is TGTGCCAGCAGTGAATTCAGGACAGCGCTCTACGAGCAGTACTTC. Its translation is CASSEFRTALYEQYF.

V usage is TRBV4-1 and J usage is TRBJ1-2; TRBD1 matches 7 bases. There are 13 residues in the CDR3. V lost 3 bases and J lost 11; bases outside the gene matches: 9. Per germline, CDR1 MGHRA and CDR2 YSYEKL. This CDR3 reads CASSQGTADSYTF. Here the CDR3 DNA reads TGCGCCAGCAGCCAGGGGACAGCTGATAGTTACACCTTC.

About this clonotype: This clone may be a read error of a much larger clone one base away. The chain couples TRBV28 to TRBJ2-7; D ambiguous. Germline V lookup: CDR1 MDHEN, CDR2 SYDVKM. V shed 6 bases and J shed 2 bases, with 20 bases lying between them. CDR3 length equals 16 residues. The CDR3 region is CASRGLDGIRTYEQYF. CDR3 bases: TGTGCCAGCAGAGGCCTGGATGGGATCCGCACCTACGAGCAGTACTTC.

V is TRBV7-3 and J is TRBJ2-6, with D possibly matching TRBD1 (5 bases). The CDR3 spans 17 residues. Trimming took off 4 bases at V and 0 bases at J, with 13 bases between the two ends. From germline, CDR1 is SGHTA and CDR2 FQGTGA. CDR3 in amino acids: CASSSLPTVSGANVLTF. CDR3 nucleotides: TGTGCCAGCAGCTCCCTACCGACAGTCTCTGGGGCCAACGTCCTGACTTTC.